This T cell receptor beta chain was identified in a study of blood T cell repertoires in COVID-19. Turning to the study itself: Collection of acute and convalescent COVID-19 samples took place in the United States, Italy and Spain.

Allocation to cohorts depended on clinical history reported by the participants. Authors' methods: Nucleated cell number was recorded as an estimate derived from reference gene primer amplification. Libraries were prepared by immunoSEQ multiplex PCR; TCRdb keeps only in-frame clonotypes and omits some of them. V and J calls and clone size are those listed in that table; D and trimming were worked out from the DNA. Among approximately 210,000 clones, 80% to 90% were seen once, and the ten largest hold 12%. V lost 1 base to trimming and J lost 2 bases; unmatched junction nucleotides: 2. Germline V gene sequence: CDR1 SGHTA, CDR2 FQGNSA. This CDR3 comprises 15 residues.

This TCR came from a man aged 40-49 years who had recovered from COVID-19. The genes are TRBV7-2 and TRBJ1-2; TRBD1 aligns across 9 bases. The sample comprised PBMCs or T cells enriched from blood (not recorded which). Here the CDR3 reads CASSLGGQGNYGYTF. The CDR3 DNA reads TGTGCCAGCAGCTTAGGTGGACAGGGGAACTATGGCTACACCTTC.